These T cell receptor beta chains were read from a single sample in a study of T cells in localized non-small cell lung cancer. The table came from immunoSEQ multiplex PCR; TCRdb's copy has only in-frame clones and leaves some out. Of roughly 11,000 clones in the sample, under 90% are singletons; the top ten hold 22%. Specimen: peripheral blood, collected before any cancer treatment. The source is a male donor aged 60 or over with stage I lung adenocarcinoma. The CDR3 runs from the conserved cysteine through the conserved F or W. A D gene is named only where the DNA matches it firmly. Only part of the rows carry a size: once, few, many, or a class if the clone is expanded.

TRBJ1-1,-,-,TRBV6-5,TGTGCCAGCAGTGGGGGGGAGGCTTTCTTT,CASSGGEAFF
TRBJ2-4,-,once,TRBV11-2,TGTGCCAGCAGCTCCACAGGCGCGGTAGCCAAAAACATTCAGTACTTC,CASSSTGAVAKNIQYF
TRBJ1-2,-,-,TRBV6-5,TGTGCCAGCAGTGGGGCGGGAAACTATGGCTACACCTTC,CASSGAGNYGYTF
TRBJ2-2,-,few,TRBV18,TGTGCCAGCTCACCCGACATTATCACCGGGGAGCTGTTTTTT,CASSPDIITGELFF
TRBJ2-1,-,-,TRBV6-5,TGTGCCAGCAGTTACTCCAGTATAGTAAATGAGCAGTTCTTC,CASSYSSIVNEQFF
TRBJ1-1,-,-,TRBV29-1,TGCAGCGGGGGAATGAACACTGAAGCTTTCTTT,CSGGMNTEAFF
TRBJ1-2,-,-,TRBV10-2,TGCGCCAGCAGTGAGGGGCAGGCCAACTATGGCTACACCTTC,CASSEGQANYGYTF
TRBJ2-4,-,-,TRBV27,TGTGCCAGCAGGAAGGGGGGCGAAAACATTCAGTACTTC,CASRKGGENIQYF
TRBJ2-7,-,-,TRBV5-4,TGTGCCAGCAGCTCAACCGGGAACAGGGTCTCCTACGAGCAGTACTTC,CASSSTGNRVSYEQYF
TRBJ1-4,TRBD1,-,TRBV7-9,TGTGCCAGCAGCACCCACAGGGGGCCAATTGAAAAACTGTTTTTT,CASSTHRGPIEKLFF
TRBJ2-5,-,-,TRBV13,TGTGCCAGCAGCTTAGGATGGGCCCTTCAAGCGGATAAAGAGACCCAGTACTTC,CASSLGWALQADKETQYF
TRBJ2-1,TRBD2,-,TRBV6-6,TGTGCCAGCAGTTATATAGCGGGGGGTTACAATGAGCAGTTCTTC,CASSYIAGGYNEQFF